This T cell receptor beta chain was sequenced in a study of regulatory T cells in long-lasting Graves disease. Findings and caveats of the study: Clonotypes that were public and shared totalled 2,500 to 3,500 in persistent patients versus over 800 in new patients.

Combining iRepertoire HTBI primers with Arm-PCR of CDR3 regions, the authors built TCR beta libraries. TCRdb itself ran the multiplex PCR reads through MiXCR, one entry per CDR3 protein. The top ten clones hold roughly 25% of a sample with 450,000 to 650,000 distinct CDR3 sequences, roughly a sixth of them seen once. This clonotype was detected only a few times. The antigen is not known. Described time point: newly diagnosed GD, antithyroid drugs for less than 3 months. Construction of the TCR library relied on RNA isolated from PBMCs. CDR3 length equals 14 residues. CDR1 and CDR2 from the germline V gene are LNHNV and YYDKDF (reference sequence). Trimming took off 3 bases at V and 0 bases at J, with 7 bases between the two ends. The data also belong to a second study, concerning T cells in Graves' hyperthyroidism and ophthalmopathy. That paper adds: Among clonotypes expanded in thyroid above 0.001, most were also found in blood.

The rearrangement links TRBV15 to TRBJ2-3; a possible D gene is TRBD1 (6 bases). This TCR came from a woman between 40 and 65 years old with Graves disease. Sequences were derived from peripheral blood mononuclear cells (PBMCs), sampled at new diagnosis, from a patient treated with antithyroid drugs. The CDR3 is CATSRTGSTDTQYF. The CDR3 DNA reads TGTGCCACCAGCAGGACAGGTAGCACAGATACGCAGTATTTT.